This TCR beta chain was obtained from a study of blood T cell repertoires in COVID-19. Participant age was roughly 18 to 90 years, and participants resided in 20 to 30 US areas. The V gene's germline CDR1 is SEHNR and CDR2 FQNEAQ (reference sequence). The CDR3 is 17 amino acids. With V trimmed by 5 bases and J by 5 bases, 10 bases remained unmatched. Generated by immunoSEQ multiplex PCR, the TCRdb table keeps only in-frame clones and is missing some. This table has under 350,000 clones, 65% to 90% appearing once. Sample: PBMCs or T cells enriched from blood (not recorded which). This rearrangement joins TRBV7-9 to TRBJ2-2; TRBD1 matches 11 bases. The sequence was collected from a middle-aged woman with acute COVID-19. For the CDR3, the DNA is TGTGCCAGCAGCCATAAAGCCGGGACAGGGGGTACCGGGGAGCTGTTTTTT. It encodes CASSHKAGTGGTGELFF.